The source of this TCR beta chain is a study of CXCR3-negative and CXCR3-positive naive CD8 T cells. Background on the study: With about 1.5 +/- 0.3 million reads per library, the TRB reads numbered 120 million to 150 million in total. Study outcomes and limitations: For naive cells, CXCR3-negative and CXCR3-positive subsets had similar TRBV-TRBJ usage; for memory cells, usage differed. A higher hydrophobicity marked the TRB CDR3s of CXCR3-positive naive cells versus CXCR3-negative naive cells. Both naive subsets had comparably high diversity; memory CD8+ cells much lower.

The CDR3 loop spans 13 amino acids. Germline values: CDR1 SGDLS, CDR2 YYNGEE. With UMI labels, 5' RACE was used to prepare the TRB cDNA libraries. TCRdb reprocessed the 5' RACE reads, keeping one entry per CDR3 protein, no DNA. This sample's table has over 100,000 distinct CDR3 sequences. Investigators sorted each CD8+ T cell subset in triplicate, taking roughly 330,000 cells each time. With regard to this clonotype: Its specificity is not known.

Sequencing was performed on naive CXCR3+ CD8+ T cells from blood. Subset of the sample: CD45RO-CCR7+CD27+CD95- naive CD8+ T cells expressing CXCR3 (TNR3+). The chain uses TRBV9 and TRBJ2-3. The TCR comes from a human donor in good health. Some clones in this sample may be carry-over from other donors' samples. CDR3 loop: CASSVAMSDTQYF.